The sequence of this T cell receptor beta chain was determined in a study of regulatory T cells in long-lasting Graves disease. Study-wide findings and caveats: Persistent disease favored TRBV28, TRBJ1-2 and TRBJ2-5. Authors noted too few samples as a limitation.

Time point denoted: persistent/refractory GD, antithyroid drugs over 5 years with positive TRAb. PBMC RNA was the source of the TCR library. Patients of an endocrinology department in Xi'an, China, were included. With iRepertoire HTBI primers and Arm-PCR of CDR3 regions, TCR beta libraries were built. Source study methods: Sequenced samples collectively carried approximately 58 TRBV and 15 or so TRBJ segments. MiXCR was run by TCRdb on the multiplex PCR reads, yielding one entry per CDR3 protein. The V and J calls and clone size come from TCRdb's table, not from the authors' own analysis. There are around 400,000 distinct CDR3 sequences in the sample; around 20% occur only once, and 13% to 15% lies in the top ten. The CDR3 is 16 amino acids. Trimming removed 5 bases from V and 1 base from J, with 14 bases in between. Germline assignment: CDR1 WSHSY and CDR2 SAAADI. Regarding this clonotype: Its antigen is undetermined.

The sequences come from peripheral blood mononuclear cells (PBMCs), collected when the disease was refractory, from a patient treated with antithyroid drugs. The chain has TRBV10-2 and TRBJ2-2; no clear D. This TCR derives from a female donor with Graves disease. The CDR3 sequence is CASSSLGQLNTGELFF. Here the CDR3 DNA reads TGCGCCAGCAGTTCTCTAGGGCAGTTGAACACCGGGGAGCTGTTTTTT.